The T cell receptor (beta chain) described here comes from a study of T cell repertoires in cytomegalovirus infection. Study at large: Both a matching HLA type and CMV infection were indicated by public TCR beta signatures. Broader study findings: Cumulative public TCR beta family frequency identified carriers of CMV plus the relevant HLA. HLA-C-restricted CMV-specific TCR beta clonotypes were dominant in the ex vivo response.

The CDR3 runs 15 residues. V was clipped by 6 bases and J by 1 base, with 13 bases between them. TCRdb re-analysed the reads in MiXCR, keeping a single row per CDR3 protein. The sample has 150,000 to 180,000 distinct CDR3 sequences; about 25% are singletons. This clonotype appeared a single time. Its cognate antigen is unknown. This clonotype was obtained from a human donor in good health (CMV status not recorded). Some clones in this sample may be carry-over from other donors' samples. The chain is built from TRBV12-3 or TRBV12-4 and TRBJ1-5; a possible D gene is TRBD1 (5 bases). Sequencing was done on a sample of PBMCs. CDR3 bases: TGTGCCAGCAGGTCAGGGATATTGAGCAATCAGCCCCAGCATTTT. This gives the protein CASRSGILSNQPQHF.